These 19 T cell receptor beta chains were sequenced from one sample in a study of blood T cell repertoires in COVID-19. The method was immunoSEQ multiplex PCR; TCRdb's version includes in-frame clones alone and lacks a portion of them. The repertoire holds about 200,000 clones, with around four fifths as singletons. The sample comprised peripheral blood. The receptors were sampled from a human donor in a cohort sampled during active COVID-19.

The chain carries TRBV5-5 and TRBJ1-1; TRBD1 matches 9 bases. Germline V gene lookup returns CDR1 SGHKS and CDR2 YYEKEE (reference sequence). The CDR3 loop spans 15 amino acids. Trimming took 2 bases from V and 4 from J; bases not matched to a gene: 6. The CDR3 DNA follows: TGTGCCAGCAGCTTTACAGGGGGCTCGGGCACTGAAGCTTTCTTT. Its protein is CASSFTGGSGTEAFF.

As DNA, the CDR3 is TGTGCCAGCAGTCTCCAGGGGTTCGATGAAGCTTTCTTT. Translating gives CASSLQGFDEAFF. This sequence joins TRBV6-5 and TRBJ1-1; D perhaps matches TRBD1 (6 bases). Trimming left V 5 bases short and J 7 bases short, with 14 bases between. CDR1 MNHEY and CDR2 SVGAGI come from the germline V gene. This CDR3 spans 13 amino acids.

V is TRBV4-2 and J is TRBJ2-1; 8 bases are shared with TRBD2. The CDR3 is 17 amino acids. CDR1 LGHNA and CDR2 YNFKEQ come from the germline V gene. Trimming at V came to 0 bases and at J to 8 bases, leaving 12 bases not matched to a gene. Here the CDR3 reads CASSQDRTSGTWDEQFF. Here the CDR3 DNA reads TGTGCCAGCAGCCAAGATCGAACTAGCGGCACCTGGGATGAGCAGTTCTTC.

This chain connects TRBV5-6 to TRBJ2-7; D is undetermined. V lost 3 bases and J lost 3, with 7 bases in between. Germline-derived CDR1 and CDR2 are SGHDT and YYEEEE. The CDR3 loop spans 12 amino acids. CDR3 DNA: TGTGCCAGCAGCTCCCTAGGCTACGAGCAGTACTTC. This gives the protein CASSSLGYEQYF.

The chain is built from TRBV10-3 and TRBJ2-3, with 8 bases fitting TRBD2. V dropped 2 bases and J dropped 0; count of bases not matched to a gene: 7. In germline, CDR1 is ENHRY, CDR2 SYGVKD. The CDR3 length is 17 residues. CDR3 residues: CAISEGGSGESTDTQYF. The CDR3 DNA reads as TGTGCCATCAGTGAGGGCGGTAGCGGGGAAAGCACAGATACGCAGTATTTT.

The CDR3 region has the DNA TGTGCCACCCGAAGGGACAGGGGGCGAGAGACCCAGTACTTC. Protein sequence: CATRRDRGRETQYF. The chain employs TRBV6-5 and TRBJ2-5; 12 bases match TRBD1. Germline V gene lookup returns CDR1 MNHEY and CDR2 SVGAGI. This CDR3 is 14 amino acids long. With V trimmed by 10 bases and J by 4 bases, 7 bases remained unmatched.

The rearrangement links TRBV29-1 to TRBJ1-1; the match to TRBD1 covers 8 bases. The length of the CDR3 is 13 residues. CDR1 is SQVTM, CDR2 ANQGSEA, per germline. V gave up 7 bases and J gave up 1 base; unmatched junction bases: 5. CDR3 bases: TGCAGCGCAGGACAGGGTGGGAACACTGAAGCTTTCTTT. It encodes CSAGQGGNTEAFF.

The table lists this clone with many counts. The J gene is TRBJ1-4, the V gene TRBV6-5, with 7 bases aligning to TRBD1. Germline values: CDR1 MNHEY, CDR2 SVGAGI. J was trimmed by 7 bases and V by 6 bases; bases with no gene match: 11. The CDR3 sequence is 15 residues long. The CDR3 DNA reads TGTGCCAGCAGACCCGACAGGGACTTTAGTGAAAAACTGTTTTTT. This translates into CASRPDRDFSEKLFF.

J is TRBJ2-1 and V is TRBV5-1; D remains ambiguous. The germline CDR1 and CDR2 sequences are SGHRS and YFSETQ. V shed 2 bases and J shed 5 bases, with 8 bases lying between them. This CDR3 region has 13 residues. Here the CDR3 reads CASSFLRNNEQFF. The DNA for the CDR3 is TGCGCCAGCAGCTTTCTGCGGAACAATGAGCAGTTCTTC.

V gene TRBV29-1 combines with J gene TRBJ1-3, with 7 positions matching TRBD1. The length of the CDR3 is 12 residues. Germline assignment: CDR1 SQVTM and CDR2 ANQGSEA. J lost 4 bases, V lost 6 bases, and 3 bases had no gene match. The CDR3 is CSVRTGGNTIYF. The DNA of the CDR3 is TGCAGCGTCCGGACAGGAGGAAACACCATATATTTT.

V gene TRBV28 combines with J gene TRBJ2-7, with D perhaps matching TRBD2 (6 bases). Deletions cut 4 bases from V and 3 bases from J, with 7 bases between. The CDR3 is made up of 12 amino acids. Germline values: CDR1 MDHEN, CDR2 SYDVKM. CDR3 in amino acids: CASSWGVYEQYF. DNA for the CDR3: TGTGCCAGCAGTTGGGGGGTCTACGAGCAGTACTTC.

The V gene is TRBV6-5, the J gene TRBJ1-2; tentative D call: TRBD1 (5 bases). The CDR3 covers 12 residues. The V end was cut by 6 bases, the J end by 3 bases, with 8 bases between. Germline-derived CDR1 and CDR2 are MNHEY and SVGAGI. As DNA, the CDR3 is TGTGCCAGCAGAACGACAGACTATGGCTACACCTTC. Translating gives CASRTTDYGYTF.

V and J are TRBV18 and TRBJ2-7; 10 bases line up with TRBD1. The CDR3 length is 15 residues. Germline V gives CDR1 KGHSH, CDR2 LQKENI. J lost 3 bases, V lost 4 bases, and 6 bases had no gene match. Written as DNA, the CDR3 is TGTGCCAGCTCACTGAGACAGGGGGCGCTCTACGAGCAGTACTTC. Amino acid sequence: CASSLRQGALYEQYF.

The gene calls are TRBV7-9 and TRBJ1-5; possibly TRBD1 for D (6 bases). The V gene's germline CDR1 is SEHNR and CDR2 FQNEAQ (reference sequence). The CDR3 is 15 residues long. The ends were cut back, 6 bases at V and 0 bases at J, with 12 bases in the middle. CDR3 amino acids: CASSPQGNSNQPQHF. The DNA for the CDR3 is TGTGCCAGCAGTCCTCAGGGGAATAGCAATCAGCCCCAGCATTTT.

This rearrangement joins TRBV2 to TRBJ1-4, with D possibly TRBD1 on 6 matching bases. The V end was cut by 5 bases, the J end by 5 bases, with 12 bases between. This CDR3 has 14 amino acids. In germline, CDR1 is SNHLY, CDR2 FYNNEI. The CDR3 loop is CASSIGQLNEKLFF. The CDR3 DNA is TGTGCCAGCAGTATTGGACAGCTAAATGAAAAACTGTTTTTT.

The chain uses TRBV30 and TRBJ1-4, with a possible D match to TRBD1 (6 bases). The CDR3 totals 13 residues. Germline lookup yields CDR1 GTSNPN and CDR2 SVGIG (reference sequence). Trimming left V 1 base short and J 8 bases short, with 11 bases between. CDR3 coding DNA: TGTGCCTGGAGTGGACAGGCTGGCGAAAAACTGTTTTTT. Translating it yields CAWSGQAGEKLFF.

The J gene is TRBJ2-5, the V gene TRBV4-2; 7 nucleotides agree with TRBD2. The CDR3 covers 13 residues. The V gene end was trimmed by 4 bases and the J gene end by 5 bases; junction bases not matched to a gene: 4. Germline CDR1 reads LGHNA; CDR2 reads YNFKEQ. CDR3: CASSRWGGETQYF. CDR3 in DNA: TGTGCCAGCAGCCGCTGGGGGGGTGAGACCCAGTACTTC.

This chain links TRBV5-1 with TRBJ1-4; TRBD1 agrees at 7 bases. This CDR3 region has 14 residues. CDR1 is SGHRS, CDR2 YFSETQ, per germline. The trim removed 1 base at V and 8 bases at J, leaving 5 bases unmatched. CDR3: CASSLNRGREKLFF. The CDR3 DNA reads as TGCGCCAGCAGCTTGAACAGGGGAAGGGAAAAACTGTTTTTT.

V gene TRBV10-3 combines with J gene TRBJ2-7; 10 nucleotides agree with TRBD2. The V gene end was trimmed by 7 bases and the J gene end by 2 bases; junction bases not matched to a gene: 2. Per germline, CDR1 ENHRY and CDR2 SYGVKD. The CDR3 is 13 amino acids. CDR3 in DNA: TGTGCCATCAAGCGGGAGGGTACCTACGAGCAGTACTTC. Translating it yields CAIKREGTYEQYF.